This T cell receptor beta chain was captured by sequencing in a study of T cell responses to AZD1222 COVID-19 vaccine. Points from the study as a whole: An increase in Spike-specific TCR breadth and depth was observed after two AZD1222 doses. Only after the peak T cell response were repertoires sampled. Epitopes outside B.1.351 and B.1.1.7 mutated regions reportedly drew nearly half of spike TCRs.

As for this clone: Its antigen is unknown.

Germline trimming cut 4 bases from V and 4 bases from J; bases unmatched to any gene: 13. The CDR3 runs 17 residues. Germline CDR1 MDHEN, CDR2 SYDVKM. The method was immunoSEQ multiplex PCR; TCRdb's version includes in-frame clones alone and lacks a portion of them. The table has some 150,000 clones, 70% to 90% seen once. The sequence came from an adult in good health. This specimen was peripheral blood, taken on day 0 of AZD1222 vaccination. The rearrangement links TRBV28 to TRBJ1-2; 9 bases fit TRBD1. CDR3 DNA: TGTGCCAGCAGTTCGGACAGGGGAGGTGTGACCATCTATGGCTACACCTTC. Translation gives CASSSDRGGVTIYGYTF.